The table lists the clone carrying this T cell receptor beta chain with many counts. Preparation of the TCRbeta library involved a method that used unique molecular identifiers. TCRdb called the PCR reads again in MiXCR, with one record for every CDR3 protein. The sample includes fewer than 750,000 distinct CDR3 sequences, about 23% of them seen just once. The V gene's germline CDR1 is SGHRS and CDR2 YFSETQ. The CDR3 contains 14 residues. Trimming left V 5 bases short and J 0 bases short, with 6 bases between. The sample belongs to a study of T-cell reconstitution after alpha-beta-depleted transplantation in children.

This clonotype was sampled from a boy under three years old who had a stem cell transplant for acute myeloid leukemia, so the T cells may come from the graft donor. The specimen comprised PBMCs, mostly from graft donor cells, sampled 360 days after TCRalphabeta/CD19-depleted stem cell transplant. The chain has TRBV5-1 and TRBJ2-6; D is unclear. CDR3 coding DNA: TGCGCCAGCAGGAGCGACTCTGGGGCCAACGTCCTGACTTTC. Protein sequence: CASRSDSGANVLTF.